The 8 T cell receptor beta chains below were found in one sample sequenced in a study of T cells in Graves' hyperthyroidism and ophthalmopathy. The CDR3 regions of TCR beta were amplified from RNA transcripts. HTBI primers were employed in a first-round RT-PCR of the TCR CDR3. TCRdb used MiXCR to reprocess the multiplex PCR reads, holding one entry per CDR3 protein. The repertoire holds a few hundred thousand distinct CDR3 sequences, with 46% as singletons. The sequenced sample consisted of peripheral blood or thyroid tissue (not recorded which). These receptors were obtained from a woman between 18 and 30 years old with Graves' hyperthyroidism.

V and J are TRBV7-3 and TRBJ2-5; 8 bases are a match to TRBD1. This CDR3 spans 15 amino acids. Germline V gene data show CDR1 as SGHTA and CDR2 as FQGTGA. Trimming removed 2 bases from V and 4 bases from J; junction bases left unmatched: 6. In DNA, the CDR3 is TGTGCCAGCAGCTTACAGGGGGCTAATGGAGAGACCCAGTACTTC. Translated, it gives CASSLQGANGETQYF.

This clonotype is a singleton in its sample. The J gene is TRBJ2-7, the V gene TRBV6-2 or TRBV6-3; 12 nucleotides align to TRBD1. The CDR3 loop spans 17 amino acids. J was trimmed by 6 bases and V by 5 bases; bases with no gene match: 14. Looked up from germline, CDR1 is MNHEY and CDR2 is SVGEGT. CDR3 sequence: CASSASSKGQGASEQYF. The CDR3 DNA reads TGTGCCAGCAGTGCCAGCAGCAAGGGACAGGGGGCCTCCGAGCAGTACTTC.

Only a few counts were recorded for this clonotype. The chain has TRBV24-1 and TRBJ2-2, with D possibly being TRBD2 (5 bases). The CDR3 sequence is 17 residues long. V was trimmed by 2 bases and J by 1 base, leaving 13 bases between them. Germline-derived CDR1 and CDR2 are KGHDR and SFDVKD. The chain's CDR3 is CATSDSLFGGNTGELFF. CDR3 bases: TGTGCCACCAGTGATTCCCTTTTTGGAGGGAACACCGGGGAGCTGTTTTTT.

This chain connects TRBV24-1 to TRBJ2-5; 7 nucleotides line up with TRBD1. The CDR3 contains 14 residues. V shed 4 bases, J shed 9 bases, and the junction held 10 bases outside the gene matches. CDR1 is KGHDR, CDR2 SFDVKD, per germline. The CDR3 bases are TGTGCCACCAGTGACCGACAGGGTGTCCAGCCCCAGTACTTC. Translation: CATSDRQGVQPQYF.

The rearrangement links TRBV2 to TRBJ2-1; weak D call: TRBD1 (6 bases). Trimming left V 0 bases short and J 5 bases short, with 11 bases between. Germline CDR1 and CDR2: SNHLY and FYNNEI. This CDR3 region has 15 residues. The CDR3 sequence: CASSEAGHSHNEQFF. For the CDR3, the DNA is TGTGCCAGCAGTGAAGCGGGACATTCCCACAATGAGCAGTTCTTC.

This clonotype was seen many times. V and J are TRBV20-1 and TRBJ2-7, with 12 bases fitting TRBD2. Germline V gives CDR1 DFQATT, CDR2 SNEGSKA (reference sequence). This CDR3 is 14 amino acids long. V lost 2 bases and J lost 5; bases outside the gene matches: 4. The chain's CDR3 is CSARLAGGPNEQYF. The CDR3, as DNA: TGCAGTGCTAGACTAGCGGGAGGGCCAAACGAGCAGTACTTC.

The chain carries TRBV29-1 and TRBJ2-7; 8 nucleotides agree with TRBD2. V lost 7 bases and J lost 2; bases outside the gene matches: 10. CDR1 and CDR2 from the germline V gene are SQVTM and ANQGSEA. There are 14 residues in the CDR3. This CDR3 reads CSEGKRELTYEQYF. CDR3 in DNA: TGCAGCGAAGGGAAGCGGGAGCTCACCTACGAGCAGTACTTC.

The V gene is TRBV7-3, the J gene TRBJ2-1; D ambiguous. Germline V gene data show CDR1 as SGHTA and CDR2 as FQGTGA. CDR3 length: 15 residues. V was shortened by 4 bases and J by 0 bases, with 10 bases between the two germline ends. The CDR3 protein is CASSSYYTSYNEQFF. Written as DNA, the CDR3 is TGTGCCAGCAGCTCGTACTATACCTCCTACAATGAGCAGTTCTTC.